Below are 16 T cell receptor beta chains sequenced from a single sample in a study of blood T cell repertoires in COVID-19. The protocol was immunoSEQ multiplex PCR, while the TCRdb copy is restricted to in-frame clones and leaves out a portion. The top ten hold approximately 8% of the sample, which has 130,000 or so clones, around 84% seen once. Sequenced sample: peripheral blood. Source of these receptors: a woman aged 60-75 years with acute or convalescent COVID-19.

The chain's CDR3 is CASSQGPGGGSYEQYF. The CDR3 DNA follows: TGTGCCAGCAGCCAAGGACCAGGCGGGGGGTCCTACGAGCAGTACTTC. The chain carries TRBV4-2 and TRBJ2-7; TRBD2 aligns across 8 bases. V was clipped by 1 base and J by 1 base; unmatched bases: 6. The CDR3 has 16 amino acids. Germline CDR1 and CDR2: LGHNA and YNFKEQ.

V gene TRBV9 combines with J gene TRBJ2-2; 9 bases agree with TRBD2. Germline lookup yields CDR1 SGDLS and CDR2 YYNGEE. V dropped 3 bases and J dropped 4; count of bases not matched to a gene: 13. The CDR3 loop spans 18 amino acids. The CDR3 DNA reads TGTGCCAGCAGCGCTGGTAGCGGGGGCCCCGGTGCCACCGGGGAGCTGTTTTTT. It translates to CASSAGSGGPGATGELFF.

This sequence joins TRBV14 and TRBJ1-3, with D uncertain. The CDR3 runs 14 residues. V lost 3 bases and J 8 bases, leaving 14 bases between the germline ends. Germline V gives CDR1 SGHDN, CDR2 FVKESK. The CDR3 region has the DNA TGTGCCAGCAGCCAGAGGGTCGTTCGGGACACCATATATTTT. It translates to CASSQRVVRDTIYF.

The chain carries TRBV5-4 and TRBJ1-3, with D possibly matching TRBD1 (5 bases). Trimming removed 2 bases from V and 3 bases from J, with 9 bases in between. Germline V gene data show CDR1 as SGHNT and CDR2 as YYREEE (reference sequence). This CDR3 has 14 amino acids. CDR3 DNA sequence: TGTGCCAGCAGCTTCATGGGGCTTGGAAACACCATATATTTT. Translated: CASSFMGLGNTIYF.

The chain employs TRBV28 and TRBJ2-2, with 9 positions matching TRBD2. The CDR3 is 17 residues long. The trim removed 2 bases at V and 7 bases at J, leaving 11 bases unmatched. Germline CDR1 is MDHEN and CDR2 is SYDVKM. This CDR3 is CASSLPGGGAAVGELFF. The CDR3 DNA sequence: TGTGCCAGCAGTTTACCCGGCGGGGGGGCGGCGGTCGGGGAGCTGTTTTTT. Full variable domain (remainder filled in from reference TRBV28 and TRBJ2-2): DVKVTQSSRYLVKRTGEKVFLECVQDMDHENMFWYRQDPGLGLRLIYFSYDVKMKEKGDIPEGYSVSREKKERFSLILESASTNQTSMYLCASSLPGGGAAVGELFFGEGSRLTVL.

The chain carries TRBV6-1 and TRBJ2-5, with 8 bases matching TRBD1. The CDR3 sequence is 16 residues long. The germline gives CDR1 MNHNS, CDR2 SASEGT. The V segment lost 0 bases and the J segment 1 base; nucleotides outside the gene matches: 4. Here the CDR3 reads CASSEALTGAQETQYF. CDR3 in DNA: TGTGCCAGCAGTGAAGCCCTGACAGGGGCCCAAGAGACCCAGTACTTC.

This clone came up a few times. The V gene is TRBV3-1 (or the pseudogene TRBV3-2), the J gene TRBJ2-5; 7 positions agree with TRBD2. Trimming cost V 3 bases and J 3 bases; bases outside gene matches: 4. The germline V gene encodes CDR1 LGHDT and CDR2 YNNKEL (reference sequence). The CDR3 has 14 amino acids. The CDR3 loop is CASSQTSGEETQYF. The CDR3 region has the DNA TGTGCCAGCAGCCAGACCAGCGGGGAAGAGACCCAGTACTTC.

The chain recombines TRBV12-5 with TRBJ1-5; 7 bases match TRBD1. This CDR3 spans 16 amino acids. Germline V gives CDR1 LGHNT, CDR2 FRNRAP. V lost 0 bases, J lost 6 bases, and 8 bases stayed unmatched. For the CDR3, the DNA is TGTGCTAGTGGTTTGGTACTGGACAGGAAAAGTCAGCCCCAGCATTTT. Its translation: CASGLVLDRKSQPQHF.

V is TRBV13 and J is TRBJ2-1; D remains unclear. Germline V gene sequence: CDR1 PRHDT, CDR2 FYEKMQ (reference sequence). CDR3 length: 15 residues. With 4 bases removed from V and 5 bases from J, the gap between germline ends came to 15 bases. Here the CDR3 reads CASSYGGDEDNEQFF. In nucleotides, the CDR3 is TGTGCCAGCAGCTACGGTGGTGACGAGGACAATGAGCAGTTCTTC.

This clone has only a few counts. The V gene is TRBV5-1, the J gene TRBJ2-1; 10 bases line up with TRBD2. This CDR3 is built from 15 residues. J lost 8 bases, V lost 4 bases, and 9 bases had no gene match. CDR1 and CDR2 (germline): SGHRS, YFSETQ. CDR3 loop: CASSRASGGLDEQFF. CDR3 DNA: TGCGCCAGCAGCCGCGCTAGCGGGGGCCTCGATGAGCAGTTCTTC.

V is TRBV4-1 and J is TRBJ1-1; tentative D call: TRBD1 (5 bases). The ends were cut back, 5 bases at V and 0 bases at J, with 13 bases in the middle. Looked up from germline, CDR1 is MGHRA and CDR2 is YSYEKL. The CDR3 sequence is 15 residues long. CDR3 sequence reads: CASSSRVAMNTEAFF. In DNA, the CDR3 is TGCGCCAGCAGCTCCAGGGTGGCCATGAACACTGAAGCTTTCTTT.

The V call is TRBV30, the J call TRBJ1-5; 7 bases agree with TRBD1. V was clipped by 5 bases and J by 4 bases; unmatched bases: 5. Germline V lookup: CDR1 GTSNPN, CDR2 SVGIG (reference sequence). The CDR3 loop spans 13 amino acids. CDR3 nucleotides: TGTGCCTGGGCCGGGACAGTAAATCAGCCCCAGCATTTT. It codes for CAWAGTVNQPQHF.

The chain links TRBV6-5 to TRBJ1-1, with D possibly being TRBD1 (5 bases). Germline V gene sequence: CDR1 MNHEY, CDR2 SVGAGI. Trimming pared 4 bases from V and 0 bases from J, leaving 6 bases between. This CDR3 comprises 13 residues. CDR3 in amino acids: CASSLDMNTEAFF. Written as DNA, the CDR3 is TGTGCCAGCAGTTTGGACATGAACACTGAAGCTTTCTTT.

In its sample, this clone was seen many times. This chain's CDR3 is CASHLVRNTEAFF. The CDR3 bases are TGTGCCAGCCACCTTGTGCGGAACACTGAAGCTTTCTTT. The chain joins TRBV6-6 to TRBJ1-1, with D unresolved. Germline V gene lookup returns CDR1 MNHNY and CDR2 SVGAGI (reference sequence). CDR3 length: 13 amino acids. The V end was cut by 8 bases, the J end by 1 base, with 11 bases between.

The CDR3 loop is CSVERQLNTEAFF. The CDR3, as DNA: TGCAGCGTTGAACGACAGTTGAACACTGAAGCTTTCTTT. This rearrangement joins TRBV29-1 to TRBJ1-1; perhaps TRBD1 as D (5 bases). The CDR3 consists of 13 residues. V lost 2 bases to trimming and J lost 0 bases, with 7 bases between them. The germline gives CDR1 SQVTM, CDR2 ANQGSEA.

This sequence joins TRBV9 and TRBJ2-1, with 7 bases aligning to TRBD1. V dropped 3 bases and J dropped 3; count of bases not matched to a gene: 3. CDR3 size: 14 residues. Germline CDR1 reads SGDLS; CDR2 reads YYNGEE. The CDR3 sequence is CASSEGGLYNEQFF. The CDR3 DNA reads as TGTGCCAGCAGCGAAGGGGGCCTCTACAATGAGCAGTTCTTC.